This T cell receptor (beta chain) was observed in a study of T cell changes during pregnancy in multiple sclerosis (dated by TCRdb to about 2019). A note on the overall study: The study examined how the T cell repertoire changed over the course of pregnancy in women with multiple sclerosis.

Remarks on this clone: No antigen is known for it. No clone much larger than this one lies a single base away; base qualities are absent.

The CDR3 spans 13 residues, from the cysteine through the phenylalanine. The kept DNA is CDR3 alone, 39 bases in frame from the first base. CDR1 and CDR2 are drawn from the germline V gene: MNHEY, SVGAGI. Deletion took 2 bases off V and 7 bases off J, with a span of 6 bases between the germline ends. The library came from the immunoSEQ multiplex PCR assay. TCRdb retrieved this table from immuneACCESS and kept in-frame rearrangements only. Not all clones are present; in checked studies, unresolved V genes account for under half, and no reason is known for the remainder. The sample data list 66,000 or so clones, and around 89% of these were observed just once. The ten largest clonotypes hold almost 0.9% of the sample.

This sample comprised peripheral blood, obtained in the first trimester of pregnancy. The sequence is built from TRBV6-5 and TRBJ1-6, with no D gene named confidently. The receptor was isolated from a female donor in good health, enrolled as a control in a pregnancy study. Here is the DNA: TGTGCCAGCAGTTACCTCCAGAATTCACCCCTCCACTTT. It translates as CASSYLQNSPLHF.